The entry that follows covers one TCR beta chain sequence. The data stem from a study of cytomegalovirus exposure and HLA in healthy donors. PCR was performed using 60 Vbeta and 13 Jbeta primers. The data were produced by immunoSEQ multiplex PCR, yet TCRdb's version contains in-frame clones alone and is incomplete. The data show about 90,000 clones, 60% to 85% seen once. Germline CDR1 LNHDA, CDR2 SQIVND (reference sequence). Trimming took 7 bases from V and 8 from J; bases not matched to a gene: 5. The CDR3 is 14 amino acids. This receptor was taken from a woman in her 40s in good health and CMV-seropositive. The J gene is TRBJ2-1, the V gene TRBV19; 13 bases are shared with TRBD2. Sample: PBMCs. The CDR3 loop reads CASTPGLAGYEQFF. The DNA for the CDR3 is TGTGCCAGTACCCCGGGACTAGCGGGGTATGAGCAGTTCTTC.